Listed below are T cell receptor beta chains from one sample, sequenced in a study of technical replicates of blood from a few donors. The method was immunoSEQ multiplex PCR; TCRdb's version includes in-frame clones alone and lacks a portion of them. The profile shows 50,000 to 75,000 clones, just under 95% of them singletons. The sample consisted of PBMCs. Every receptor here comes from a human donor in good health. Some clones in this sample may be carry-over from other donors' samples. The CDR3 runs from the conserved cysteine through the conserved F or W. The order of the fields is V gene, clone size, J gene, CDR3 protein. Not all rows give a size; the values are once, few, many and, for expanded clones, a class.

TRBV5-6	.	TRBJ2-1	CASSLGAGTLSEQFF
TRBV5-6	.	TRBJ1-2	CASSLSFGGYGYTF
TRBV2	.	TRBJ2-7	CASSDSSGVYEQYF
TRBV5-6	.	TRBJ1-2	CASSLRGLSYGYTF
TRBV5-1	.	TRBJ2-7	CASSLAIGEAYEQYF
TRBV29-1	.	TRBJ2-1	CSVQDSVRFF
TRBV7-8	.	TRBJ1-1	CASSLAGTGNTEAFF
TRBV10-3	once	TRBJ1-6	CAISGGQGKGNSPLHF
TRBV10-3	.	TRBJ2-5	CAISENLGGTQYF
TRBV5-6	.	TRBJ2-3	CASSRQGAGVDTQYF
TRBV5-4	.	TRBJ2-1	CASSLDRAHEQFF
TRBV2	.	TRBJ1-2	CASSEAGRGYGYTF
TRBV7-3	once	TRBJ1-5	CASTRDNYSNQPQHF
TRBV20-1	once	TRBJ2-5	CSPWASGGHNF
TRBV15	.	TRBJ1-1	CATSRETVNTEAFF
TRBV6-5	.	TRBJ1-1	CASQGQMNTEAFF
TRBV5-4	once	TRBJ2-3	CASSLSFLGSTDTQYF
TRBV15	once	TRBJ1-2	CATSRGSSQGPNYGYTF
TRBV4-1	.	TRBJ2-1	CASSQDALAGPYNEQFF
TRBV7-3	.	TRBJ2-6	CASSLKGGGANVLTF
TRBV30	.	TRBJ1-2	CAWNPLGQYGYTF
TRBV11-2	.	TRBJ2-1	CASSLGGGAYNEQFF
TRBV4-2	few	TRBJ1-2	CASSHGGGGYGYTF
TRBV19	.	TRBJ2-3	CASNNAVWADTQYF
TRBV15	once	TRBJ2-5	CATSRDRGLETQYF
TRBV5-4	.	TRBJ2-1	CASSENHNEQFF
TRBV21-1	.	TRBJ1-3	CASSTPGQRFFTLYF
TRBV27	.	TRBJ1-6	CASSLEGYNSPLHF
TRBV5-6	.	TRBJ1-5	CASSAGTDSNQPQHF
TRBV29-1	.	TRBJ2-2	CSERRTGGTGELFF
TRBV9	once	TRBJ1-5	CASSVLSGEVHESNQPQHF
TRBV18	.	TRBJ2-7	CASSLGLAETYEQYF
TRBV7-3	.	TRBJ2-2	CASANDRGAGELFF
TRBV2	.	TRBJ1-2	CASSGDRAGYTF
TRBV18	.	TRBJ2-5	CASSATSGQETQYF
TRBV4-1	.	TRBJ2-5	CASSQGSSGRAEETQYF
TRBV7-2	.	TRBJ1-1	CASSSYRVGGGTEAFF
TRBV11-2	.	TRBJ2-7	CASSFLGQGPYEQYF
TRBV11-2	.	TRBJ1-2	CASSLGPKGADGYTF
TRBV4-1	.	TRBJ2-3	CASSQSASGGTDTQYF
TRBV29-1	.	TRBJ2-3	CSVELGASGGTDTQYF
TRBV4-2	.	TRBJ2-1	CASSQELPVRFF
TRBV30	.	TRBJ1-1	CAWSVGQGMSEAFF
TRBV4-3	.	TRBJ2-1	CASSQELPPTGTSLDEQFF
TRBV7-3	few	TRBJ2-6	CASSLLPGGANVLTF